Listed here are 21 T cell receptor beta chains from one sample, sequenced in a study of blood T cell repertoires in COVID-19. Here immunoSEQ multiplex PCR was the method, and the copy in TCRdb shows in-frame clones only, minus some. This table holds 350,000 to 400,000 clones, around 87% found once. Sequenced sample: PBMCs or T cells enriched from blood (not recorded which). The source is a young woman with acute COVID-19.

This clone has only a few counts. The rearrangement links TRBV11-2 to TRBJ1-5; 9 nucleotides align to TRBD1. From germline, CDR1 is SGHAT and CDR2 FQNNGV. The CDR3 runs to 15 residues. Unmatched junction bases numbered 1, after V lost 1 base and J lost 3 bases. The CDR3 nucleotides are TGTGCCAGCAGCTTAGGACAGGGGGACAATCAGCCCCAGCATTTT. Translating gives CASSLGQGDNQPQHF. Looking up the rest from reference TRBV11-2 and TRBJ1-5 gives the full variable domain: EAGVAQSPRYKIIEKRQSVAFWCNPISGHATLYWYQQILGQGPKLLIQFQNNGVVDDSQLPKDRFSAERLKGVDSTLKIQPAKLEDSAVYLCASSLGQGDNQPQHFGDGTRLSIL.

The CDR3 DNA is TGTGCCAGCAGTAGGAGCGGGGGGGCCGAAAGGCAGTTCTTC. Translation: CASSRSGGAERQFF. This sequence joins TRBV2 and TRBJ2-1; 10 positions agree with TRBD2. The CDR3 totals 14 residues. Trimming took 5 bases from V and 12 from J; bases not matched to a gene: 10. The germline V gene has CDR1 SNHLY and CDR2 FYNNEI. The variable domain in full, completed from reference TRBV2 and TRBJ2-1, reads EPEVTQTPSHQVTQMGQEVILRCVPISNHLYFYWYRQILGQKVEFLVSFYNNEISEKSEIFDDQFSVERPDGSNFTLKIRSTKLEDSAMYFCASSRSGGAERQFFGPGTRLTVL.

This chain uses TRBV5-1 with TRBJ2-3; 8 bases line up with TRBD2. The ends lost 2 bases at V and 3 bases at J; junction bases unmatched: 5. The CDR3 loop spans 15 amino acids. Germline-derived CDR1 and CDR2 are SGHRS and YFSETQ. CDR3 DNA sequence: TGCGCCAGCAGCTTCGGCGGGGGGATAACAGATACGCAGTATTTT. Translating gives CASSFGGGITDTQYF.

CDR3 sequence reads: CASTGRDYSPLHF. CDR3 sequence (DNA): TGTGCCAGTACCGGCAGGGACTATTCACCCCTCCACTTT. This chain joins TRBV19 and TRBJ1-6, with D maybe TRBD1 (5 bases). The CDR3 is 13 amino acids. Germline loops: CDR1 LNHDA, CDR2 SQIVND (reference sequence). V was clipped by 7 bases and J by 8 bases, with 12 bases between them.

The chain uses TRBV3-1 (or the pseudogene TRBV3-2) and TRBJ2-1; 8 bases are a match to TRBD2. The V gene's germline CDR1 is LGHDT and CDR2 YNNKEL (reference sequence). The CDR3 spans 14 residues. With 2 bases clipped from V and 5 bases from J, the junction kept 2 bases outside the gene matches. In DNA form, the CDR3 reads TGTGCCAGCAGCCAACGGGGGGGCGACAATGAGCAGTTCTTC. As protein: CASSQRGGDNEQFF.

CDR3 in amino acids: CASSLQDSSYEQYF. CDR3 DNA: TGTGCCAGCAGCTTACAGGACAGCTCCTACGAGCAGTACTTC. The rearrangement links TRBV7-2 to TRBJ2-7; weak D call: TRBD1 (6 bases). The CDR3 has 14 amino acids. Germline lookup yields CDR1 SGHTA and CDR2 FQGNSA. The V gene lost 2 bases and the J gene lost 0 bases, with 8 bases spanning the gap.

The chain has TRBV28 and TRBJ2-7; possible D gene TRBD1, 5 bases. Per the germline V gene, CDR1 is MDHEN and CDR2 is SYDVKM. The CDR3 length is 14 residues. The V and J ends lost 6 bases and 1 base respectively, with 13 bases between them. CDR3 DNA: TGTGCCAGCAGAACTCAGGGTCCATCCTACGAGCAGTACTTC. Encoded protein: CASRTQGPSYEQYF.

CDR3 DNA: TGTGCCAGCAGTCCCAGTTCCTCTGGGGCCAACGTCCTGACTTTC. Protein: CASSPSSSGANVLTF. The V call is TRBV28, the J call TRBJ2-6; D call uncertain. CDR3 length equals 15 residues. Trimming shortened V by 5 bases and J by 0 bases, and 8 bases separated the two germline ends. CDR1 is MDHEN and CDR2 is SYDVKM in the germline V gene.

Here the CDR3 reads CASSLGTGNNEQFF. In nucleotides, the CDR3 is TGTGCCAGCAGCTTGGGAACAGGGAACAATGAGCAGTTCTTC. The gene calls are TRBV5-8 and TRBJ2-1; tentatively, D is TRBD1 (6 bases). Trimming shortened V by 0 bases and J by 5 bases, and 9 bases separated the two germline ends. Germline CDR1 and CDR2: SGHTS and YDEGEE. The CDR3 contains 14 residues. Together with reference TRBV5-8 and TRBJ2-1, the CDR3 gives the full variable domain: EAGVTQSPTHLIKTRGQQATLRCSPISGHTSVYWYQQALGLGLQFLLWYDEGEERNRGNFPPRFSGRQFPNYSSELNVNALELEDSALYLCASSLGTGNNEQFFGPGTRLTVL.

The J gene is TRBJ2-7, the V gene TRBV21-1; TRBD1, the table's D call, lacks a check against the DNA. TRBV21-1 is a known pseudogene. CDR3 length: 15 amino acids. DNA of the CDR3: TGTGCCAGCAGCACGACAGGGGGGTCCTCCTACGAGCAGTACTTC. It translates to CASSTTGGSSYEQYF.

CDR3 in DNA: TGTGCCAGCAGCCCGAGTTCTACAGTGAACACTGAAGCTTTCTTT. Translated: CASSPSSTVNTEAFF. The chain uses TRBV7-2 and TRBJ1-1; D uncertain. Trimming left V 5 bases short and J 0 bases short, with 13 bases between. Germline V gene sequence: CDR1 SGHTA, CDR2 FQGNSA. This CDR3 spans 15 amino acids.

This clone was counted a single time. The chain combines TRBV19 with TRBJ1-2; 8 bases are a match to TRBD1. After removal of 6 bases from V and 1 base from J, the junction contained 7 bases not matched to a gene. Germline lookup yields CDR1 LNHDA and CDR2 SQIVND (reference sequence). This CDR3 region has 15 residues. CDR3 sequence reads: CASRYIRGLNYGYTF. The CDR3, as DNA: TGTGCCAGTAGATATATCAGGGGGCTTAACTATGGCTACACCTTC.

This rearrangement joins TRBV19 to TRBJ2-7, with a weak D call TRBD1 (5 bases). CDR3 length: 14 residues. CDR1 is LNHDA, CDR2 SQIVND, per germline (reference sequence). The V and J ends lost 1 base and 2 bases respectively, with 9 bases between them. The chain's CDR3 is CASSIGLGAYEQYF. The CDR3, as DNA: TGTGCCAGTAGTATAGGTTTAGGGGCCTACGAGCAGTACTTC.

This clone appeared a few times. The V and J genes are TRBV19 and TRBJ1-5, with D hard to call. This CDR3 is built from 14 residues. The germline CDR1 and CDR2 sequences are LNHDA and SQIVND (reference sequence). Trimming took 2 bases from V and 3 from J, leaving 8 bases between them. This CDR3 reads CASSINNFNQPQHF. The CDR3 nucleotides read TGTGCCAGTAGTATAAACAATTTCAATCAGCCCCAGCATTTT.

This chain connects TRBV11-2 to TRBJ2-7; TRBD2 matches at 9 bases. The V gene's germline CDR1 is SGHAT and CDR2 FQNNGV. V gave up 3 bases and J gave up 4 bases; unmatched junction bases: 4. The CDR3 has 14 amino acids. The CDR3 DNA is TGTGCCAGCAGCTTTGGCGGGGGGGCATACGAGCAGTACTTC. It is translated as CASSFGGGAYEQYF.

The chain recombines TRBV5-1 with TRBJ2-7; TRBD1 matches 9 bases. The CDR3 runs to 15 residues. V trimming: 0 bases; J trimming: 2 bases; junction bases outside the gene matches: 3. Germline assignment: CDR1 SGHRS and CDR2 YFSETQ. For the CDR3, the DNA is TGCGCCAGCAGCTTGGCCGGGACAGGGCCCTACGAGCAGTACTTC. The encoded protein is CASSLAGTGPYEQYF. The full variable domain, with the rest looked up from reference TRBV5-1 and TRBJ2-7, is KAGVTQTPRYLIKTRGQQVTLSCSPISGHRSVSWYQQTPGQGLQFLFEYFSETQRNKGNFPGRFSGRQFSNSRSEMNVSTLELGDSALYLCASSLAGTGPYEQYFGPGTRLTVT.

This clone was counted a single time. V gene TRBV10-1 combines with J gene TRBJ1-2; no definite D call. V was cut by 0 bases and J by 5 bases, with 7 bases left in between. CDR1 and CDR2 from the germline V gene are WNHNN and SYGVQD (reference sequence). The length of the CDR3 is 13 residues. This chain's CDR3 is CASSESVSYGYTF. DNA of the CDR3: TGCGCCAGCAGTGAGTCCGTTTCTTATGGCTACACCTTC.

The chain couples TRBV6-5 to TRBJ1-5; D call uncertain. Germline values: CDR1 MNHEY, CDR2 SVGAGI. The CDR3 is made up of 14 amino acids. The V gene lost 7 bases and the J gene lost 3 bases, with 13 bases spanning the gap. This CDR3 is CASISRTNNQPQHF. CDR3 nucleotides: TGTGCCAGCATAAGCAGGACTAACAATCAGCCCCAGCATTTT.

This chain uses TRBV5-5 with TRBJ1-1; TRBD1 might be the D (5 bases). The length of the CDR3 is 14 residues. From germline, CDR1 is SGHKS and CDR2 YYEKEE (reference sequence). Deletions cut 0 bases from V and 5 bases from J, with 11 bases between. CDR3 region: CASSLASGITEAFF. As DNA, the CDR3 is TGTGCCAGCAGCTTGGCTTCAGGGATAACTGAAGCTTTCTTT.

The chain uses TRBV28 and TRBJ1-2; D perhaps matches TRBD1 (6 bases). From germline, CDR1 is MDHEN and CDR2 SYDVKM. Trimming took off 0 bases at V and 6 bases at J, with 23 bases between the two ends. CDR3 length: 18 amino acids. CDR3 coding DNA: TGTGCCAGCAGTTTATGGGTGTGGGGGGGGGCAACGTCGAATGGCTACACCTTC. This codes for CASSLWVWGGATSNGYTF.

V gene TRBV9 combines with J gene TRBJ2-3; D call uncertain. Per germline, CDR1 SGDLS and CDR2 YYNGEE. The V and J ends lost 3 bases and 6 bases respectively, with 5 bases between them. This CDR3 has 11 amino acids. The CDR3 DNA is TGTGCCAGCAGCGCTAGGGATACGCAGTATTTT. Translated: CASSARDTQYF.